This TCR beta chain was recorded in a study of T cell responses to AZD1222 COVID-19 vaccine. The overall study: Investigators merged groups given second doses at roughly 4 or roughly 12 weeks.

The data were produced by immunoSEQ multiplex PCR, yet TCRdb's version contains in-frame clones alone and is incomplete. In the table there are 99,000 or so clones, about 94% of which are singletons. Per the germline V gene, CDR1 is SQVTM and CDR2 is ANQGSEA. The CDR3 has 13 amino acids. With 1 base removed from V and 7 bases from J, the gap between germline ends came to 10 bases. General study findings and limits: All repertoire sampling was performed exclusively after the peak T cell response. Spike-specific TCR breadth and depth were elevated following two AZD1222 doses. The reported proportion of spike-specific TCRs targeting unmutated variant regions was nearly half.

On this clone itself: What it binds is not known.

This TCR was sampled from an adult in good health. V usage is TRBV29-1 and J usage is TRBJ2-2; TRBD1 is a possible D gene (6 bases). Sequencing used peripheral blood, obtained on day 0 of AZD1222 vaccination. The CDR3 bases are TGCAGCGTTGAAGGGCAGGGGCTCGGGGAGCTGTTTTTT. Protein sequence: CSVEGQGLGELFF.